A selection of T cell receptor beta chains follows, all from one sample in a study of T cell responses to AZD1222 COVID-19 vaccine. TCRdb keeps only in-frame clones here, not all; method: immunoSEQ multiplex PCR. The sample yields tens of thousands of clones, 85% to 90% seen once. Sequencing was performed on peripheral blood, taken 28 days after the second AZD1222 dose. The receptors here all came from an adult who received the AZD1222 COVID-19 vaccine. Each CDR3 is given with its conserved first and last residue. D genes are given only for firm matches. Size values are once, few and many counts, or a class for expanded clones, and some rows have none.

NA	TRBV12-3/TRBV12-4	TRBJ1-1	NA	TGTGCCAGCAAGGGGGTCACTGAAGCTTTCTTT	CASKGVTEAFF
NA	TRBV5-5	TRBJ2-7	NA	TGTGCCAGCAGCTTAATGGGGCCTCGCACCTACGAGCAGTACTTC	CASSLMGPRTYEQYF
NA	TRBV9	TRBJ2-5	NA	TGTGCCAGCAGCGTAACGGGGGCTGAGACCCAGTACTTC	CASSVTGAETQYF
NA	TRBV6-5	TRBJ1-6	NA	TGTGCCAGCAGTTACTCTTGGGACCAGAATTCACCCCTCCACTTT	CASSYSWDQNSPLHF
NA	TRBV2	TRBJ1-5	NA	TGTGCCAGCAGTGAAAACAACCCCTATAGCAATCAGCCCCAGCATTTT	CASSENNPYSNQPQHF
TRBD1	TRBV19	TRBJ2-2	NA	TGTGCCAGTACCGCGGACAGGGGATCCGGGGAGCTGTTTTTT	CASTADRGSGELFF
NA	TRBV11-2	TRBJ1-6	NA	TGTGCCAGCAGCTTAGTAGGGGGACGGGATTCACCCCTCCACTTT	CASSLVGGRDSPLHF
TRBD1	TRBV19	TRBJ1-5	NA	TGTGCCAGTAGTACGCGGACAGGGGGCAATCAGCCCCAGCATTTT	CASSTRTGGNQPQHF
NA	TRBV30	TRBJ1-5	NA	TGTGCCTGGAGTGAAGGTCTCCAGAATCAGCCCCAGCATTTT	CAWSEGLQNQPQHF
NA	TRBV2	TRBJ1-5	NA	TGTGCCAGCAACTGGGCAGGGGGCAATCAGCCCCAGCATTTT	CASNWAGGNQPQHF
TRBD1	TRBV3-1/TRBV3-2	TRBJ2-7	NA	TGTGCCAGCGCCCGACAGGGAGAAGGGCCCTACGAGCAGTACTTC	CASARQGEGPYEQYF
NA	TRBV7-8	TRBJ1-2	NA	TGTGCCAGCAGCTTCAATGGGAGGGCAGGCTACACCTTC	CASSFNGRAGYTF
NA	TRBV5-4	TRBJ1-2	NA	TGTGCCAGCAGCTTGGCCGTTCTCAGTGGGGGCTACACCTTC	CASSLAVLSGGYTF
TRBD2	TRBV7-2	TRBJ2-1	NA	TGTGCCAGCAGGGGGGATACTAGCGGGGGATCCTACAATGAGCAGTTCTTC	CASRGDTSGGSYNEQFF
TRBD1	TRBV19	TRBJ1-5	NA	TGTGCCAGTAGTATATTACAGGGGGCGCACGGTCAGCCCCAGCATTTT	CASSILQGAHGQPQHF
NA	TRBV11-2	TRBJ2-1	once	TGTGCCAGCAGCCATGGGGGACCGAATGAGCAGTTCTTC	CASSHGGPNEQFF
TRBD1	TRBV10-2	TRBJ2-7	once	TGCGCCAGCAGTGAAGGACAGGGGTACGAGCAGTACTTC	CASSEGQGYEQYF
TRBD2	TRBV7-6	TRBJ2-1	NA	TGTGCCAGCAGCTTAGGCCTAGCGGGGGACAATGAGCAGTTCTTC	CASSLGLAGDNEQFF
NA	TRBV10-3	TRBJ2-7	NA	TGTGCCATCGGGGGAAGGGCCGGGACAAGAGATTACGAGCAGTACTTC	CAIGGRAGTRDYEQYF
TRBD1	TRBV2	TRBJ2-7	NA	TGTGCCAGCAGTGAAGCGGGGGGGACAGGGAGAACCGAGCAGTACTTC	CASSEAGGTGRTEQYF
TRBD1	TRBV7-2	TRBJ1-1	NA	TGTGCCAGCAGCTTAGTGGGACAGGGGGCCAACACTGAAGCTTTCTTT	CASSLVGQGANTEAFF
TRBD1	TRBV10-2	TRBJ1-2	NA	TGCGCCAGTCGGGACAGCGGAGACTCCTACTACACCTTC	CASRDSGDSYYTF
TRBD1	TRBV7-9	TRBJ1-2	NA	TGTGCCAGCAGCTTAGCAACAGGGGATGGCTACACCTTC	CASSLATGDGYTF
TRBD2	TRBV4-1	TRBJ2-1	medium-sized	TGCGCCAGCAGCCAAGCTCGGGGGAGCGGGGGGTACAATGAGCAGTTCTTC	CASSQARGSGGYNEQFF
TRBD1	TRBV19	TRBJ1-4	NA	TGTGCCAGTAGTGGCGGGACAGCTTCAACTAATGAAAAACTGTTTTTT	CASSGGTASTNEKLFF